This TCR beta chain was captured by sequencing in a study of T cell repertoires in cytomegalovirus infection (dated by TCRdb to 2018 to 2020). For context, the study as a whole: Because public TCR beta signatures pointed to carriage of CMV infection together with the matching HLA type, the HLA type of each donor mattered for the analysis.

This clonotype was seen at least ten times. What antigen it recognizes has not been identified. No base quality information exists; no much larger clone differs at one position. Broad study findings and their caveats: Cumulative frequency of public TCR beta family members discriminated carriers of CMV infection plus the relevant HLA type in this cohort and an independent approximately 350-donor cohort. The ex vivo response was dominated by HLA-C-restricted CMV-specific TCR beta clonotypes, which also provided the single most frequent clonotype in two of eight donors.

The CDR3 runs 15 amino acids, cysteine and phenylalanine included. Just CDR3 DNA is preserved here, 45 bases in frame from base 1. Via the germline V gene, CDR1 is SGHTA and CDR2 FQGNSA. Unmatched junction bases come to 8, with V trimmed by 3 bases and J by 7 bases. Sequencing used an Illumina HiSeq 1500. Using fastp at Q25 and MiXCR, TCRdb reprocessed the public reads and kept productive beta chains. A single entry per CDR3 protein holds the most common genes and DNA from its merged rows. Across this sample there are about 230,000 distinct CDR3 sequences, with under 25% seen only once. The ten largest clones add up to about 20% of the sample.

What was sequenced was CD8+ T cells from PBMCs. The receptor's source is a human donor in good health (CMV status not recorded). Some clones in this sample may be carry-over from other donors' samples. The rearranged chain carries TRBV7-2 and TRBJ2-1; 8 bases in the middle match TRBD2. The CDR3 is CASSFSSGGNNEQFF. The DNA sequence follows: TGTGCCAGCAGCTTTTCCAGCGGGGGTAATAATGAGCAGTTCTTC. The full variable domain, with segments outside the CDR3 supplied by the reference TRBV7-2 and TRBJ2-1 proteins, appears as GAGVSQSPSNKVTEKGKDVELRCDPISGHTALYWYRQSLGQGLEFLIYFQGNSAPDKSGLPSDRFSAERTGGSVSTLTIQRTQQEDSAVYLCASSFSSGGNNEQFFGPGTRLTVL.